This entry lists 8 T cell receptor beta chains sequenced from one sample in a study of blood T cell repertoires in COVID-19. Only in-frame clones appear in the TCRdb table, and some are missing; sequencing was by immunoSEQ multiplex PCR. The data show fewer than 250,000 clones, 76% seen once. Input material: PBMCs or T cells enriched from blood (not recorded which). These receptors originate from a woman aged 50 to 60 with acute COVID-19.

The chain uses TRBV7-9 and TRBJ2-4; 16 bases are a match to TRBD2. The CDR3 length is 19 residues. V was pared by 6 bases and J by 0 bases, with 8 bases of the junction left unmatched. CDR1 and CDR2 from the germline V gene are SEHNR and FQNEAQ (reference sequence). DNA for the CDR3: TGTGCCAGCAGTCTTGGGACTAGCGGGGGGGTCCTAGCCAAAAACATTCAGTACTTC. It codes for CASSLGTSGGVLAKNIQYF. Filled out from reference TRBV7-9 and TRBJ2-4, the complete variable domain reads DTGVSQNPRHKITKRGQNVTFRCDPISEHNRLYWYRQTLGQGPEFLTYFQNEAQLEKSRLLSDRFSAERPKGSFSTLEIQRTEQGDSAMYLCASSLGTSGGVLAKNIQYFGAGTRLSVL.

The CDR3, as DNA: TGCGCCAGCAGCTTGGCAGGGACTAGCGGGGGGCAGGATACGCAGTATTTT. It encodes CASSLAGTSGGQDTQYF. V usage is TRBV5-1 and J usage is TRBJ2-3; 15 bases agree with TRBD2. This CDR3 is built from 17 residues. J was trimmed by 6 bases and V by 0 bases; bases with no gene match: 5. Germline V gene data show CDR1 as SGHRS and CDR2 as YFSETQ.

The chain couples TRBV7-2 to TRBJ1-3; 9 bases fit TRBD1. Germline CDR1 and CDR2: SGHTA and FQGNSA. The V segment lost 1 base and the J segment 5 bases; nucleotides outside the gene matches: 3. The CDR3 has 15 amino acids. The DNA for the CDR3 is TGTGCCAGCAGCTTAGACAGGGGGCTAAGAAACACCATATATTTT. Residues: CASSLDRGLRNTIYF.

The rearrangement joins TRBV6-5 to TRBJ1-2, with D hard to call. The CDR3 has 11 residues. V lost 10 bases and J lost 8, with 14 bases in between. The germline CDR1 and CDR2 sequences are MNHEY and SVGAGI. CDR3 in amino acids: CATRRLGGYTF. The DNA of the CDR3 is TGTGCCACTCGCCGGCTAGGAGGCTACACCTTC.

The chain combines TRBV21-1 with TRBJ1-1. TRBV21-1 has pseudogene status. The length of the CDR3 is 15 residues. The CDR3 DNA reads as TGTGCCAGCAGCAAATTGGCGGCTGCGAACACTGAAGCTTTCTTT. This sequence encodes CASSKLAAANTEAFF.

The genes are TRBV5-6 and TRBJ1-2; TRBD1 might be the D (5 bases). This CDR3 has 13 residues. Germline-derived CDR1 and CDR2 are SGHDT and YYEEEE. Trimming removed 3 bases at V and 7 bases at J, with 13 bases between. The CDR3 reads CASSYQGKLGYTF. In DNA, the CDR3 is TGTGCCAGCAGCTACCAGGGAAAACTTGGCTACACCTTC.

The J gene is TRBJ2-1, the V gene TRBV5-1; D gene uncertain. The V gene's germline CDR1 is SGHRS and CDR2 YFSETQ. The CDR3 spans 11 residues. V was pared by 0 bases and J by 10 bases, with 5 bases between. CDR3 sequence: CASSLELEQFF. The CDR3 nucleotides read TGCGCCAGCAGCTTGGAACTGGAGCAGTTCTTC.

V is TRBV6-5 and J is TRBJ1-5; 8 bases line up with TRBD1. The germline CDR1 and CDR2 sequences are MNHEY and SVGAGI. CDR3 length: 15 amino acids. V lost 6 bases, J lost 2 bases, and 6 bases stayed unmatched. The CDR3 loop is CASRDGQGGNQPQHF. In DNA form, the CDR3 reads TGTGCCAGCAGGGACGGACAGGGCGGCAATCAGCCCCAGCATTTT.